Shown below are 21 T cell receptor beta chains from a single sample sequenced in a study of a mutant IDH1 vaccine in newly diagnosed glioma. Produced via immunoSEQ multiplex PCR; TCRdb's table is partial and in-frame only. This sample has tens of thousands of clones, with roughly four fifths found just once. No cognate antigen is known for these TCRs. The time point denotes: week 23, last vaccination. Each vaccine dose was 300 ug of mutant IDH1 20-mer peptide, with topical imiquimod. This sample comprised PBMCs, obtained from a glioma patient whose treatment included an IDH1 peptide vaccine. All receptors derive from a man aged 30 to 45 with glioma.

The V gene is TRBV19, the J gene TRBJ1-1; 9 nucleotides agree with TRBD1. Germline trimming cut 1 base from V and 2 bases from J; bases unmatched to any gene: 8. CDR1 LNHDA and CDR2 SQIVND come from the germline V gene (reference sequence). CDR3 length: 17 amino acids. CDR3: CASSIVPGQGINTEAFF. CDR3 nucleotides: TGTGCCAGTAGTATAGTTCCGGGACAGGGCATCAACACTGAAGCTTTCTTT.

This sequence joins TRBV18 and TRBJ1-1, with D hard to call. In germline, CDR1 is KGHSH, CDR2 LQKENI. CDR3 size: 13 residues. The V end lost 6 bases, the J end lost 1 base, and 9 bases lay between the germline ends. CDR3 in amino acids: CASSLAQNTEAFF. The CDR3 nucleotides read TGTGCCAGCTCGCTGGCCCAGAACACTGAAGCTTTCTTT.

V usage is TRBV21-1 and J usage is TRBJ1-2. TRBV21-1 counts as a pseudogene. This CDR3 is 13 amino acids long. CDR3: CASSKALFYGYTF. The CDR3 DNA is TGTGCCAGCAGCAAAGCCTTATTCTATGGCTACACCTTC.

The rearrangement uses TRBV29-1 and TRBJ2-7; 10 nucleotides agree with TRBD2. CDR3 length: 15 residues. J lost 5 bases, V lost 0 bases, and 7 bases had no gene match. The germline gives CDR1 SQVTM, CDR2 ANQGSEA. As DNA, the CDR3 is TGCAGCGTTGAAGACTTCCCTAGCGGGAGTCACGAGCAGTACTTC. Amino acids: CSVEDFPSGSHEQYF.

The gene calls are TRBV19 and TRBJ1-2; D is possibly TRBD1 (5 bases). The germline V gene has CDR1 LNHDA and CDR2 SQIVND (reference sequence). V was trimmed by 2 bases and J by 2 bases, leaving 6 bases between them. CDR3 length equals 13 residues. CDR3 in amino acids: CASSIRQNYGYTF. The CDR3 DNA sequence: TGTGCCAGTAGTATACGACAGAACTATGGCTACACCTTC. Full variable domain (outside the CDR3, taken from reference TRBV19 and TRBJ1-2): DGGITQSPKYLFRKEGQNVTLSCEQNLNHDAMYWYRQDPGQGLRLIYYSQIVNDFQKGDIAEGYSVSREKKESFPLTVTSAQKNPTAFYLCASSIRQNYGYTFGSGTRLTVV.

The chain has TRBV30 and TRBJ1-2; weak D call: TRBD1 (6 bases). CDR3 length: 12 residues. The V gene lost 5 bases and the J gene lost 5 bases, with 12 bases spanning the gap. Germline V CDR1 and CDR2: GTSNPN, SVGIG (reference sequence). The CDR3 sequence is CAWFEGVYGYTF. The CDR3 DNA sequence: TGTGCCTGGTTTGAGGGGGTTTATGGCTACACCTTC.

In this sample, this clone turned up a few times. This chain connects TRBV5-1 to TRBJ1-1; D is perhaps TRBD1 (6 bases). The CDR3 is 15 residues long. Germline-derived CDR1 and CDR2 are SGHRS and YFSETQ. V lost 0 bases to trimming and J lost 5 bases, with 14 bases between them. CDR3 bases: TGCGCCAGCAGCTTGGCCAGGGGAAGGGGGACTGAAGCTTTCTTT. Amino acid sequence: CASSLARGRGTEAFF.

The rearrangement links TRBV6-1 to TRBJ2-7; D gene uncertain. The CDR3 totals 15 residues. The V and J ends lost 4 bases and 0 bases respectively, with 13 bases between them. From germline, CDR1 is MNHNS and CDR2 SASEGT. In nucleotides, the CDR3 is TGTGCCAGCAGTGGCAGTGGCCTTGGCTCCTACGAGCAGTACTTC. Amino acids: CASSGSGLGSYEQYF.

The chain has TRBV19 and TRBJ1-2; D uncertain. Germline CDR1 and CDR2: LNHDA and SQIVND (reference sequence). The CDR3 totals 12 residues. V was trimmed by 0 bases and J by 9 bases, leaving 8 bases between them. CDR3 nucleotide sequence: TGTGCCAGTAGTATAGATCGGTCGAGCTACACCTTC. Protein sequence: CASSIDRSSYTF.

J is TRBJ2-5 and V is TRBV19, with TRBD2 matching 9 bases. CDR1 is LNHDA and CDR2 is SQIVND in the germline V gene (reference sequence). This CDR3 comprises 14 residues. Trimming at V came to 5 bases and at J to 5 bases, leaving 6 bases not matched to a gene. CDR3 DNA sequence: TGTGCCAGTAGTGTAACCAGCGGGGGGGAGACCCAGTACTTC. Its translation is CASSVTSGGETQYF.

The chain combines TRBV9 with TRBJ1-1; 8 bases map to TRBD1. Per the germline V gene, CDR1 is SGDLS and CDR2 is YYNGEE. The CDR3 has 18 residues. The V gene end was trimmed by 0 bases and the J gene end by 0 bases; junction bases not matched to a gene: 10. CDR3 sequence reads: CASSVGLGQGLMNTEAFF. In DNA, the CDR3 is TGTGCCAGCAGCGTAGGACTCGGACAGGGACTCATGAACACTGAAGCTTTCTTT.

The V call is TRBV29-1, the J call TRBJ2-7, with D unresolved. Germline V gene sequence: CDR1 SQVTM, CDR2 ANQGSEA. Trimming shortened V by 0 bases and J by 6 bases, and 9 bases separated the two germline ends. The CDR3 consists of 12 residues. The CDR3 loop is CSVEDLEAEQYF. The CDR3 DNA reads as TGCAGCGTTGAAGATCTAGAGGCCGAGCAGTACTTC.

CDR3 coding DNA: TGTGCCAGCTCACGGGGATGGGGGACAGACAACAATGAGCAGTTCTTC. Encoded protein: CASSRGWGTDNNEQFF. The J gene is TRBJ2-1, the V gene TRBV18, with 7 positions matching TRBD1. The CDR3 spans 16 residues. Germline CDR1 KGHSH, CDR2 LQKENI. The junction had 11 bases not matched to a gene; V was cut back by 4 bases and J by 5 bases. The complete variable domain, with remaining parts taken from reference TRBV18 and TRBJ2-1, reads NAGVMQNPRHLVRRRGQEARLRCSPMKGHSHVYWYRQLPEEGLKFMVYLQKENIIDESGMPKERFSAEFPKEGPSILRIQQVVRGDSAAYFCASSRGWGTDNNEQFFGPGTRLTVL.

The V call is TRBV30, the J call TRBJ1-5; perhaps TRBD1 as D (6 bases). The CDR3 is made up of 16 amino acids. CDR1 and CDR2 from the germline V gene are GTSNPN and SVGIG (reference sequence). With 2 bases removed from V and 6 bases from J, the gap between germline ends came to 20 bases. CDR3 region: CAWSPPILGGGQPQHF. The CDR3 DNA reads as TGTGCCTGGAGTCCCCCAATTTTAGGGGGGGGTCAGCCCCAGCATTTT.

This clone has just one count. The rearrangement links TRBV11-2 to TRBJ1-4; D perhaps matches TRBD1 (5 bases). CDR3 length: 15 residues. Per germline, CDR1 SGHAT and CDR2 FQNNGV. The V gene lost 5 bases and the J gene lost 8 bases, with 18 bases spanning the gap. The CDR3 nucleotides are TGTGCCAGCAGCCCCCAAGGAGGGGTTCGGGAAAAACTGTTTTTT. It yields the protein CASSPQGGVREKLFF.

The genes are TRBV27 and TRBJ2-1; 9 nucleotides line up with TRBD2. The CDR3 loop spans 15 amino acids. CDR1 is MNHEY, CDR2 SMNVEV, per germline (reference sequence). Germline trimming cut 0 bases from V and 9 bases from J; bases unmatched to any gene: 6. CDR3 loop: CASSLSSGSLGEQFF. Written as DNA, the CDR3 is TGTGCCAGCAGTTTATCTAGCGGGAGCTTAGGTGAGCAGTTCTTC.

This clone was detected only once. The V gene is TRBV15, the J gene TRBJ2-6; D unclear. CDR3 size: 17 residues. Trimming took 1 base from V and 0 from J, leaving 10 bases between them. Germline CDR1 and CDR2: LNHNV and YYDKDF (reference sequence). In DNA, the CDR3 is TGTGCCACCAGCAGAGCCGAAACTAACTCTGGGGCCAACGTCCTGACTTTC. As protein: CATSRAETNSGANVLTF.

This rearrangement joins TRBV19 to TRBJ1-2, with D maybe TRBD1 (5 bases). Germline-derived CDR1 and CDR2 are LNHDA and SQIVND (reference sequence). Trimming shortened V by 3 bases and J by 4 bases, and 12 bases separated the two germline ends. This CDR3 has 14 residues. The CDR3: CASSMFQGSYGYTF. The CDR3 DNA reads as TGTGCCAGTAGTATGTTCCAGGGTAGCTATGGCTACACCTTC. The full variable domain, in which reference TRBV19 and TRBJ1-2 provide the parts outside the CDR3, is DGGITQSPKYLFRKEGQNVTLSCEQNLNHDAMYWYRQDPGQGLRLIYYSQIVNDFQKGDIAEGYSVSREKKESFPLTVTSAQKNPTAFYLCASSMFQGSYGYTFGSGTRLTVV.

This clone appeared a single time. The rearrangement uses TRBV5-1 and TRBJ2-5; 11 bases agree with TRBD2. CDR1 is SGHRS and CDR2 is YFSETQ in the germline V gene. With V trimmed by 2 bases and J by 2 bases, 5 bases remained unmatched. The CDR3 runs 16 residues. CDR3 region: CASSLPLAGGQETQYF. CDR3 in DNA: TGCGCCAGCAGCTTACCTCTAGCGGGAGGTCAAGAGACCCAGTACTTC.

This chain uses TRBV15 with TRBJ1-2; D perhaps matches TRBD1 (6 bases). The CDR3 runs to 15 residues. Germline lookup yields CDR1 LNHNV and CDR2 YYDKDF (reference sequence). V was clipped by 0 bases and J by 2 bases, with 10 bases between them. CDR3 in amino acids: CATSREDRLNYGYTF. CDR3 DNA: TGTGCCACCAGCAGAGAGGACAGACTCAACTATGGCTACACCTTC.

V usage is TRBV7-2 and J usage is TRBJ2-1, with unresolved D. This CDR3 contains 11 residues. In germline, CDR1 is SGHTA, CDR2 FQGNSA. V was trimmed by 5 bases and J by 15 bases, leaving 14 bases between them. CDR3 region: CASSPRQERFF. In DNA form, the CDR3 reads TGTGCCAGCAGCCCTCGCCAGGAAAGGTTCTTC.